The rows below give T cell receptor beta chains drawn from one sample of a study of CXCR3-negative and CXCR3-positive naive CD8 T cells. TCRdb re-called the 5' RACE reads, yielding one record per CDR3 amino acid sequence without DNA. The table for this sample gives fewer than 80,000 distinct CDR3 sequences. The material sequenced was naive CXCR3- CD8+ T cells from blood. Receptors were obtained from a human donor in good health. Some clones in this sample may be carry-over from other donors' samples. The CDR3 runs from the conserved cysteine through the conserved F or W. The size field is filled for only some rows; it gives once, few, many or a size class.

j_call	v_call	clone_size	cdr3_aa
TRBJ1-1	TRBV4-3	.	CASSPTGATEAFF
TRBJ2-7	TRBV6-5	.	CASSYYTGAYEQYF
TRBJ2-2	TRBV28	medium-sized	CASSLWARENTGELFF
TRBJ1-1	TRBV28	.	CASSWGMGDTEAFF
TRBJ1-3	TRBV14	.	CASSKSGWGHGNTIYF
TRBJ2-3	TRBV6-5	.	CASSYHTGGEADTQYF
TRBJ1-1	TRBV6-6	.	CASSYSQGNTEAFF
TRBJ2-7	TRBV28	.	CASSSTRGGYEQYF
TRBJ2-3	TRBV11-2	.	CASSVTGTDTQYF
TRBJ2-1	TRBV12-3/TRBV12-4	.	CASSLMGLAGVYNEQFF
TRBJ2-4	TRBV28	.	CASIAPGRAGGYIQYF
TRBJ1-1	TRBV5-4	.	CASSSPWGQGTMNTEAFF
TRBJ2-3	TRBV4-2	.	CASSQDQSSGADTQYF
TRBJ2-7	TRBV4-1	.	CASSLEPGQGGEQYF
TRBJ2-3	TRBV20-1	.	CSARDRASGGAHTQYF
TRBJ1-5	TRBV6-1	.	CASSVPRVGNQPQHF
TRBJ1-2	TRBV4-3	.	CASSQRRGHGYTF
TRBJ1-2	TRBV5-1	.	CASSFRTAYGYTF
TRBJ1-2	TRBV29-1	.	CSVEDTGGLVYGYTF
TRBJ2-1	TRBV6-5	.	CASSYSTVDEQFF